Each of the 20 T cell receptor beta chains below was sequenced from the same sample in a study of shared clonotypes between healthy human individuals. TCRdb's table, derived via immunoSEQ multiplex PCR, lists solely in-frame clones and lacks some. This sample yields about 2.4 million clones, of which about 92% are seen a single time; roughly 0.13% belongs to the top ten. Sequencing used naive CD4+ T cells sorted from blood. Subset here: CD45RA+ positively selected. The receptors come from a young man in good health.

The chain couples TRBV9 to TRBJ1-1; TRBD1 might be the D (5 bases). V was trimmed by 0 bases and J by 4 bases, leaving 10 bases between them. The CDR3 has 14 amino acids. Germline loops: CDR1 SGDLS, CDR2 YYNGEE. CDR3 in amino acids: CASSVGSGPTEAFF. DNA of the CDR3: TGTGCCAGCAGCGTAGGATCGGGACCCACTGAAGCTTTCTTT. Drawing the rest from reference TRBV9 and TRBJ1-1, the complete variable domain is DSGVTQTPKHLITATGQRVTLRCSPRSGDLSVYWYQQSLDQGLQFLIQYYNGEERAKGNILERFSAQQFPDLHSELNLSSLELGDSALYFCASSVGSGPTEAFFGQGTRLTVV.

The chain has TRBV25-1 and TRBJ1-4, with 7 bases that match TRBD1. The germline gives CDR1 MGHDK, CDR2 SYGVNS. Germline trimming cut 5 bases from V and 0 bases from J; bases unmatched to any gene: 6. The CDR3 covers 16 residues. CDR3 coding DNA: TGTGCCAGCAGTTCCGGGACAGTAGCAACTAATGAAAAACTGTTTTTT. This encodes CASSSGTVATNEKLFF. Complete variable domain (other parts from reference TRBV25-1 and TRBJ1-4): EADIYQTPRYLVIGTGKKITLECSQTMGHDKMYWYQQDPGMELHLIHYSYGVNSTEKGDLSSESTVSRIRTEHFPLTLESARPSHTSQYLCASSSGTVATNEKLFFGSGTQLSVL.

The chain carries TRBV11-2 and TRBJ2-5; D perhaps matches TRBD1 (6 bases). This CDR3 region has 14 residues. The germline V gene encodes CDR1 SGHAT and CDR2 FQNNGV. With 1 base removed from V and 1 base from J, the gap between germline ends came to 7 bases. The CDR3 DNA reads TGTGCCAGCAGCTTAGGGGACATCCAAGAGACCCAGTACTTC. Its protein product is CASSLGDIQETQYF.

As for this clone: This sample includes further DNA sequences coding for the same CDR3. V is TRBV19 and J is TRBJ1-5; TRBD1 might be the D (6 bases). Trimming took 1 base from V and 2 from J, leaving 6 bases between them. The CDR3 covers 14 residues. Germline CDR1 LNHDA, CDR2 SQIVND (reference sequence). The DNA for the CDR3 is TGTGCCAGTAGTATAGCAGGGGGCAATCAGCCCCAGCATTTT. Residues: CASSIAGGNQPQHF.

V usage is TRBV23-1 and J usage is TRBJ1-2; 9 nucleotides agree with TRBD1. TRBV23-1 is noted as an ORF with a role that remains uncertain. J gave up 7 bases and V 11 bases, and 11 bases lay outside the gene matches. CDR3 size: 13 residues. CDR3 DNA sequence: TGCGCCGTCGGGGACAGGGTTTATTCTGGCTACACCTTC. Encoded protein: CAVGDRVYSGYTF.

The chain uses TRBV6-5 and TRBJ2-3; D gene unclear. The ends were cut back, 6 bases at V and 0 bases at J, with 7 bases in the middle. This CDR3 has 13 residues. Per the germline V gene, CDR1 is MNHEY and CDR2 is SVGAGI. CDR3: CASRYPSTDTQYF. CDR3 nucleotides: TGTGCCAGCAGGTACCCTAGCACAGATACGCAGTATTTT.

J is TRBJ1-2 and V is TRBV7-2; D remains unclear. V gave up 0 bases and J gave up 0 bases, with 8 bases separating them. In germline, CDR1 is SGHTA, CDR2 FQGNSA. The CDR3 contains 15 residues. Here the CDR3 reads CASSLAYMANYGYTF. The CDR3 DNA reads TGTGCCAGCAGCTTAGCTTATATGGCTAACTATGGCTACACCTTC.

The CDR3 bases are TGTGCCAGCAGCGTAGGTCCCGAGGGGCATAATTCACCCCTCCACTTT. Its translation: CASSVGPEGHNSPLHF. This rearrangement joins TRBV9 to TRBJ1-6, with D possibly being TRBD1 (5 bases). The V end was cut by 0 bases, the J end by 5 bases, with 12 bases between. This CDR3 comprises 16 residues. Germline V gene data show CDR1 as SGDLS and CDR2 as YYNGEE.

The chain joins TRBV5-5 to TRBJ2-7; D is possibly TRBD1 or TRBD2 (5 bases each). V was cut by 7 bases and J by 1 base, with 12 bases left in between. The germline gives CDR1 SGHKS, CDR2 YYEKEE (reference sequence). CDR3 length: 13 residues. CDR3 DNA: TGTGCCAGCTCCCGGGACGGATCCTACGAGCAGTACTTC. Protein product: CASSRDGSYEQYF.

The chain combines TRBV28 with TRBJ2-5; weak D call: TRBD1 (5 bases). Trimming cost V 2 bases and J 11 bases, with 15 bases left between them. This CDR3 is 13 amino acids long. Germline-derived CDR1 and CDR2 are MDHEN and SYDVKM. The CDR3, as DNA: TGTGCCAGCAGTTTAGGGGCATCTTCGACGCAGTACTTC. Translating gives CASSLGASSTQYF.

The chain couples TRBV6-6 to TRBJ2-4, with a possible D match to TRBD2 (6 bases). The germline V gene encodes CDR1 MNHNY and CDR2 SVGAGI (reference sequence). This CDR3 is 15 amino acids long. Trimming left V 4 bases short and J 0 bases short, with 10 bases between. CDR3 amino acids: CASSFSGEAKNIQYF. The CDR3 DNA reads as TGTGCCAGCAGTTTTAGCGGCGAAGCCAAAAACATTCAGTACTTC.

J is TRBJ2-1 and V is TRBV30; 8 nucleotides align to TRBD1. The germline CDR1 and CDR2 sequences are GTSNPN and SVGIG (reference sequence). The trim removed 7 bases at V and 0 bases at J, leaving 2 bases unmatched. This CDR3 has 13 amino acids. CDR3 nucleotide sequence: TGTGCCTTAACAGGGGGCTCCTACAATGAGCAGTTCTTC. Its translation: CALTGGSYNEQFF.

The V and J genes are TRBV12-5 and TRBJ2-1; 8 bases are shared with TRBD2. In germline, CDR1 is LGHNT, CDR2 FRNRAP. The CDR3 is made up of 19 amino acids. Trimming took 1 base from V and 4 from J; bases not matched to a gene: 15. The CDR3, as DNA: TGTGCTAGTGGTTTGGCTAAGACTAGCGAAACTTATCATTACAATGAGCAGTTCTTC. The encoded protein is CASGLAKTSETYHYNEQFF.

This clone was detected only once. V gene TRBV6-5 combines with J gene TRBJ1-2; D is unclear. The CDR3 sequence is 12 residues long. Deletions cut 9 bases from V and 7 bases from J, with 15 bases between. CDR1 MNHEY and CDR2 SVGAGI come from the germline V gene. CDR3 DNA: TGTGCCAGTATCGACGGCTCTGGTGGCTACACCTTC. The encoded protein is CASIDGSGGYTF.

The chain recombines TRBV6-1 with TRBJ2-1; possibly TRBD2 for D (5 bases). Germline assignment: CDR1 MNHNS and CDR2 SASEGT. V was shortened by 4 bases and J by 0 bases, with 13 bases between the two germline ends. The CDR3 is made up of 16 amino acids. The CDR3 nucleotides read TGTGCCAGCAGTGTTACCCGGGATTTCTCCTACAATGAGCAGTTCTTC. Translating gives CASSVTRDFSYNEQFF.

This clone turned up a few times. V is TRBV10-1 and J is TRBJ2-2; TRBD2 aligns across 10 bases. This CDR3 is built from 13 residues. Germline values: CDR1 WNHNN, CDR2 SYGVQD (reference sequence). V lost 4 bases to trimming and J lost 10 bases; unmatched junction nucleotides: 3. CDR3: CASSASGRSELFF. DNA for the CDR3: TGCGCCAGCAGTGCTAGCGGGAGATCGGAGCTGTTTTTT.

In its sample, this clone was seen a few times. Other DNA sequences in this specimen translate into the identical CDR3. The chain uses TRBV6-5 and TRBJ2-1; 8 bases agree with TRBD1. The CDR3 spans 11 residues. Germline V gene sequence: CDR1 MNHEY, CDR2 SVGAGI. V lost 7 bases to trimming and J lost 10 bases; unmatched junction nucleotides: 3. CDR3 coding DNA: TGTGCCAGCACACAGGGGGGCGAGCAGTTCTTC. It yields the protein CASTQGGEQFF.

J is TRBJ1-4 and V is TRBV15, with 7 bases that match TRBD1. This CDR3 is built from 21 residues. V was clipped by 0 bases and J by 1 base; unmatched bases: 17. Germline V gene lookup returns CDR1 LNHNV and CDR2 YYDKDF (reference sequence). In DNA form, the CDR3 reads TGTGCCACCAGCAGAGATGTCGAGGGGGCTAGGGTAGGGGTAACTAATGAAAAACTGTTTTTT. Protein product: CATSRDVEGARVGVTNEKLFF.

This rearrangement joins TRBV5-4 to TRBJ2-5; D not certain. The CDR3 loop spans 15 amino acids. Germline assignment: CDR1 SGHNT and CDR2 YYREEE (reference sequence). The V and J ends lost 5 bases and 1 base respectively, with 15 bases between them. The CDR3 coding sequence is TGTGCCAGCAGACCAACGATACAGAGCCAAGAGACCCAGTACTTC. Residues: CASRPTIQSQETQYF.

The chain recombines TRBV12-5 with TRBJ1-1; 9 bases line up with TRBD1. From germline, CDR1 is LGHNT and CDR2 FRNRAP. Trimming at V came to 5 bases and at J to 3 bases, leaving 1 base not matched to a gene. The CDR3 runs 13 residues. The CDR3 DNA follows: TGTGCTAGTGGTAGGACAGGGGACACTGAAGCTTTCTTT. Residues: CASGRTGDTEAFF.